This T cell receptor beta chain came from a study of blood T cell repertoires in COVID-19. This clone was detected ten times or more. Per germline, CDR1 DFQATT and CDR2 SNEGSKA (reference sequence). This CDR3 is 10 amino acids long. V lost 3 bases to trimming and J lost 7 bases, with 6 bases between them. Authors' data handling: Cell counts per sample came from amplifying reference gene primers. Data came from immunoSEQ multiplex PCR; TCRdb stores just in-frame clones and leaves some out. V and J calls and clone size are given by that table; D and trimming were obtained from the DNA. The sample carries fewer than 95,000 clones, approximately 89% recorded once.

The origin of this receptor is a man aged 60-69 years with acute or convalescent COVID-19. The V gene is TRBV20-1, the J gene TRBJ2-5; D is unclear. Specimen: peripheral blood. CDR3 loop: CSASTVTQYF. In DNA form, the CDR3 reads TGCAGTGCTAGCACGGTGACCCAGTACTTC.